This TCR beta chain was observed in a study of CDR3 diversity in severe acne. Trimming shortened V by 6 bases and J by 0 bases, and 10 bases separated the two germline ends. CDR3 length: 13 amino acids. CDR1 is DFQATT and CDR2 is SNEGSKA in the germline V gene (reference sequence). Each CDR3 protein is one row after TCRdb ran MiXCR on the PCR reads. The sample has over 85,000 distinct CDR3 sequences, roughly 51% seen once. This clonotype came up many times. The source material was blood. The chain links TRBV20-1 to TRBJ2-3; perhaps TRBD2 as D (6 bases). The TCR sequence derives from a male donor with acne. This chain's CDR3 is CSAKRASTDTQYF. The CDR3, as DNA: TGCAGTGCCAAGCGGGCCAGCACAGATACGCAGTATTTT.